What follows are 23 T cell receptor beta chains derived from one specimen sequenced in a study of T cell responses to AZD1222 COVID-19 vaccine. Method: immunoSEQ multiplex PCR; TCRdb's copy keeps in-frame clones and lacks some. There are 75,000 to 100,000 clones in the sample; about 94% occur only once, and about 3% lies in the top ten. The sample here was peripheral blood, taken 28 days after the second AZD1222 dose. The source is an adult who received the AZD1222 COVID-19 vaccine.

This rearrangement joins TRBV11-2 to TRBJ2-1, with D tentatively TRBD1 (5 bases). The CDR3 is 15 amino acids. CDR1 and CDR2 (germline): SGHAT, FQNNGV. Trimming took 5 bases from V and 6 from J, leaving 17 bases between them. The CDR3 loop is CASSHYTRVGNEQFF. CDR3 nucleotides: TGTGCCAGCAGCCATTACACCAGGGTGGGCAATGAGCAGTTCTTC. The whole variable domain, filled in from reference TRBV11-2 and TRBJ2-1, reads EAGVAQSPRYKIIEKRQSVAFWCNPISGHATLYWYQQILGQGPKLLIQFQNNGVVDDSQLPKDRFSAERLKGVDSTLKIQPAKLEDSAVYLCASSHYTRVGNEQFFGPGTRLTVL.

This clone was seen just once. V is TRBV5-1 and J is TRBJ1-3; D ambiguous. Deletions cut 4 bases from V and 0 bases from J, with 8 bases between. Germline CDR1 and CDR2: SGHRS and YFSETQ. CDR3 length: 14 residues. The CDR3, as DNA: TGCGCCAGCAGCCTAGATAGCTCTGGAAACACCATATATTTT. Translated, it gives CASSLDSSGNTIYF. The variable domain in full, completed from reference TRBV5-1 and TRBJ1-3, reads KAGVTQTPRYLIKTRGQQVTLSCSPISGHRSVSWYQQTPGQGLQFLFEYFSETQRNKGNFPGRFSGRQFSNSRSEMNVSTLELGDSALYLCASSLDSSGNTIYFGEGSWLTVV.

This clone was picked up one time. The gene calls are TRBV2 and TRBJ2-1, with D uncertain. From germline, CDR1 is SNHLY and CDR2 FYNNEI. The CDR3 length is 12 residues. V was shortened by 0 bases and J by 8 bases, with 5 bases between the two germline ends. CDR3 protein: CASSEANHEQFF. The CDR3 DNA is TGTGCCAGCAGTGAAGCTAACCATGAGCAGTTCTTC.

To note about this clone: Additional DNA sequences in this sample encode the identical CDR3. This sequence joins TRBV15 and TRBJ1-3; weak D call: TRBD1 (5 bases). The CDR3 runs to 16 residues. V was shortened by 0 bases and J by 7 bases, with 16 bases between the two germline ends. CDR1 and CDR2 (germline): LNHNV, YYDKDF (reference sequence). CDR3 coding DNA: TGTGCCACCAGCAGAGATCGCGGGCCTTCAGGGAACACCATATATTTT. As protein: CATSRDRGPSGNTIYF. Together with reference TRBV15 and TRBJ1-3, the CDR3 gives the full variable domain: DAMVIQNPRYQVTQFGKPVTLSCSQTLNHNVMYWYQQKSSQAPKLLFHYYDKDFNNEADTPDNFQSRRPNTSFCFLDIRSPGLGDTAMYLCATSRDRGPSGNTIYFGEGSWLTVV.

This chain joins TRBV27 and TRBJ1-1; a possible D gene is TRBD1 (5 bases). Germline lookup yields CDR1 MNHEY and CDR2 SMNVEV (reference sequence). The CDR3 has 13 amino acids. The germline V and J ends were trimmed by 3 bases and 2 bases, with 7 bases remaining between them. Here the CDR3 DNA reads TGTGCCAGCAGTTTTAGGGGTAACACTGAAGCTTTCTTT. It translates to CASSFRGNTEAFF.

This chain joins TRBV3-1 (or the pseudogene TRBV3-2) and TRBJ2-7; 9 bases agree with TRBD1. CDR1 LGHDT and CDR2 YNNKEL come from the germline V gene (reference sequence). After removal of 2 bases from V and 5 bases from J, the junction contained 4 bases not matched to a gene. The CDR3 spans 14 residues. Written as DNA, the CDR3 is TGTGCCAGCAGCCAATTACAGGGGGCGGACGAGCAGTACTTC. Amino acids: CASSQLQGADEQYF.

V gene TRBV5-4 combines with J gene TRBJ2-7; TRBD1 agrees at 7 bases. Trimming removed 1 base from V and 2 bases from J; junction bases left unmatched: 3. There are 14 residues in the CDR3. The germline gives CDR1 SGHNT, CDR2 YYREEE (reference sequence). CDR3 region: CASSLRQGAYEQYF. The CDR3 DNA follows: TGTGCCAGCAGCTTGCGTCAGGGGGCCTACGAGCAGTACTTC.

V usage is TRBV14 and J usage is TRBJ1-4; the match to TRBD1 covers 7 bases. The CDR3 is 16 residues long. The V gene's germline CDR1 is SGHDN and CDR2 FVKESK. V trimming: 1 base; J trimming: 11 bases; junction bases outside the gene matches: 13. The CDR3 loop is CASSQGPGQKTRKLFF. Here the CDR3 DNA reads TGTGCCAGCAGCCAAGGACCGGGACAGAAAACCCGTAAACTGTTTTTT.

The chain employs TRBV29-1 and TRBJ1-2; D is ambiguous. Germline loops: CDR1 SQVTM, CDR2 ANQGSEA. Trimming cost V 4 bases and J 1 base, with 10 bases left between them. The length of the CDR3 is 13 residues. CDR3 sequence: CSVVKTLNYGYTF. The CDR3 bases are TGCAGCGTTGTTAAGACACTTAACTATGGCTACACCTTC. Full variable domain (missing parts from reference TRBV29-1 and TRBJ1-2): SAVISQKPSRDICQRGTSLTIQCQVDSQVTMMFWYRQQPGQSLTLIATANQGSEATYESGFVIDKFPISRPNLTFSTLTVSNMSPEDSSIYLCSVVKTLNYGYTFGSGTRLTVV.

This chain joins TRBV4-1 and TRBJ1-4; D is possibly TRBD1 (5 bases). Looked up from germline, CDR1 is MGHRA and CDR2 is YSYEKL. Trimming pared 5 bases from V and 0 bases from J, leaving 13 bases between. The CDR3 loop spans 16 amino acids. Here the CDR3 reads CASSWLGLATNEKLFF. DNA for the CDR3: TGCGCCAGCAGCTGGTTGGGGCTTGCAACTAATGAAAAACTGTTTTTT.

The sample holds one count of this clone. The chain recombines TRBV5-5 with TRBJ1-5, with TRBD1 as a possible D gene (6 bases). Germline V gives CDR1 SGHKS, CDR2 YYEKEE (reference sequence). V gave up 3 bases and J gave up 3 bases, with 13 bases separating them. The length of the CDR3 is 15 residues. The CDR3 bases are TGTGCCAGCAGCTCGTCGGACAGTCCCAATCAGCCCCAGCATTTT. Translation: CASSSSDSPNQPQHF.

DNA for the CDR3: TGTGCCAGCAGTGAAGTGGGACCCCATCAGCCCCAGCATTTT. Protein sequence: CASSEVGPHQPQHF. V is TRBV6-1 and J is TRBJ1-5, with D maybe TRBD1 (5 bases). Deletions cut 1 base from V and 5 bases from J, with 9 bases between. The CDR3 runs 14 residues. Germline CDR1 and CDR2: MNHNS and SASEGT.

The chain combines TRBV10-3 with TRBJ1-5; weak D call: TRBD1 (5 bases). CDR1 and CDR2 from the germline V gene are ENHRY and SYGVKD. Trimming took off 11 bases at V and 3 bases at J, with 14 bases between the two ends. The CDR3 runs to 13 residues. The CDR3 loop is CASRGTNNQPQHF. The CDR3 DNA follows: TGTGCCTCCCGGGGGACGAACAATCAGCCCCAGCATTTT.

The V and J genes are TRBV6-5 and TRBJ2-2; 8 nucleotides align to TRBD1. Germline assignment: CDR1 MNHEY and CDR2 SVGAGI. Trimming removed 7 bases from V and 8 bases from J; junction bases left unmatched: 12. The CDR3 has 15 amino acids. CDR3 coding DNA: TGTGCCAGCACTACGGAGACAGGGGTATCAGGGGAGCTGTTTTTT. As protein: CASTTETGVSGELFF.

The V and J genes are TRBV9 and TRBJ1-5; D is ambiguous. V was shortened by 0 bases and J by 6 bases, with 10 bases between the two germline ends. The CDR3 totals 14 residues. Germline values: CDR1 SGDLS, CDR2 YYNGEE. The CDR3 reads CASSVGDRGQPQHF. DNA of the CDR3: TGTGCCAGCAGCGTAGGGGATCGGGGTCAGCCCCAGCATTTT. The full variable domain, with the rest looked up from reference TRBV9 and TRBJ1-5, is DSGVTQTPKHLITATGQRVTLRCSPRSGDLSVYWYQQSLDQGLQFLIQYYNGEERAKGNILERFSAQQFPDLHSELNLSSLELGDSALYFCASSVGDRGQPQHFGDGTRLSIL.

The rearrangement joins TRBV24-1 to TRBJ1-2; unclear D gene. The CDR3 is 9 residues long. V dropped 7 bases and J dropped 11 bases, with 7 bases sitting between them. Germline-derived CDR1 and CDR2 are KGHDR and SFDVKD. The CDR3 sequence is CATRGKYTF. The CDR3 bases are TGTGCCACCAGGGGGAAATACACCTTC.

J is TRBJ1-1 and V is TRBV28, with 8 bases matching TRBD1. V trimming: 6 bases; J trimming: 1 base; junction bases outside the gene matches: 7. The germline V gene has CDR1 MDHEN and CDR2 SYDVKM. The CDR3 loop spans 15 amino acids. CDR3 sequence: CASRGTDRANTEAFF. DNA for the CDR3: TGTGCCAGCAGGGGGACGGACAGGGCGAACACTGAAGCTTTCTTT.

This chain joins TRBV20-1 and TRBJ1-3, with a tentative D call TRBD1 (5 bases). The CDR3 is 11 residues long. Germline CDR1 and CDR2: DFQATT and SNEGSKA (reference sequence). V was clipped by 6 bases and J by 4 bases, with 7 bases between them. The CDR3 protein is CSARGGNTIYF. CDR3 bases: TGCAGTGCGCGGGGGGGAAACACCATATATTTT.

The rearrangement uses TRBV28 and TRBJ1-1; D unresolved. The CDR3 runs 13 residues. Germline V gene sequence: CDR1 MDHEN, CDR2 SYDVKM. V was pared by 3 bases and J by 10 bases, with 15 bases between. The chain's CDR3 is CASSLAPEVAAFF. The CDR3 nucleotides are TGTGCCAGCAGTTTGGCCCCGGAGGTAGCAGCTTTCTTT.

The chain recombines TRBV3-1 (or the pseudogene TRBV3-2) with TRBJ2-1; D may be TRBD2 (6 bases). Trimming removed 4 bases from V and 2 bases from J, with 15 bases in between. CDR1 and CDR2 (germline): LGHDT, YNNKEL (reference sequence). The CDR3 totals 16 residues. The CDR3 sequence: CASSLQRGLPYNEQFF. Written as DNA, the CDR3 is TGTGCCAGCAGCCTTCAGAGGGGACTGCCCTACAATGAGCAGTTCTTC.

The gene calls are TRBV15 and TRBJ1-2; weak D call: TRBD1 (5 bases). The V and J ends lost 0 bases and 6 bases respectively, with 8 bases between them. Germline V gene sequence: CDR1 LNHNV, CDR2 YYDKDF (reference sequence). The CDR3 has 13 residues. The CDR3 protein is CATSRDRGDGYTF. The DNA for the CDR3 is TGTGCCACCAGCAGAGATCGGGGCGATGGCTACACCTTC.

This clone was observed a single time. The chain has TRBV5-1 and TRBJ2-7, with D perhaps being TRBD1 or TRBD2 (5 bases each). Germline V gene sequence: CDR1 SGHRS, CDR2 YFSETQ. The CDR3 runs to 15 residues. V was trimmed by 3 bases and J by 3 bases, leaving 16 bases between them. The CDR3: CASSSPGAASYEQYF. The CDR3 DNA follows: TGCGCCAGCAGCTCCCCCGGGGCAGCTAGCTACGAGCAGTACTTC.

The rearrangement uses TRBV19 and TRBJ1-1; D is unresolved. CDR1 is LNHDA and CDR2 is SQIVND in the germline V gene (reference sequence). The CDR3 length is 15 residues. Trimming took off 3 bases at V and 5 bases at J, with 16 bases between the two ends. The CDR3 coding sequence is TGTGCCAGTAGTATCCCTGGAGGGCCTAGGACTGAAGCTTTCTTT. Translation gives CASSIPGGPRTEAFF.